The TCR beta chain described here comes from a study of blood T cells in healthy people across ages. Study-wide results and limits: Researchers deemed the diversity estimates from one million T cells underestimates. What prevented conclusive comparison of naive and antigen-experienced cells was that PBMCs were unsorted.

At least 5.5 micrograms of total RNA were extracted per sample. A sample-barcoded 5' primer and a J-beta primer mix were used in a second PCR of roughly 6 to 11 cycles. All cDNA molecules were each tagged by a template-switch adaptor with 12 random nucleotides. TCRdb processed the 5' RACE reads anew with MiXCR; each CDR3 protein has one entry. Here the sample spans hundreds of thousands of distinct CDR3 sequences, approximately 49% being singletons. Comments on this clonotype: Its antigen is still unknown.

The CDR3 runs 15 residues. Germline CDR1 is MNHEY and CDR2 is SMNVEV (reference sequence). The germline V and J ends were trimmed by 0 bases and 5 bases, with 13 bases remaining between them. Sample: blood. The chain employs TRBV27 and TRBJ2-5, with D uncertain. This clonotype was sampled from a woman aged 55-75 years in good health. In DNA form, the CDR3 reads TGTGCCAGCAGTTTATCTCAACTCGGGCGCGAGACCCAGTACTTC. It yields the protein CASSLSQLGRETQYF.